Here is one T cell receptor (beta chain) with its context. Its target is not known. Time point given: recipient sample about 28 days before transplant, after cytoreduction. Produced via immunoSEQ multiplex PCR; TCRdb's table is partial and in-frame only. The table lists tens of thousands of clones, just over 85% of them singletons. This sample stems from a study of T cell clonotyping in hematopoietic cell transplantation. V shed 3 bases and J 5 bases; nucleotides not matched to a gene: 3. The CDR3 loop spans 14 amino acids. Germline-derived CDR1 and CDR2 are SGHTA and FQGNSA. Study-wide points: Pathologically expanded recipient clonotypes increased progressively from day 30 to day 180 as diversity fell.

This TCR was sampled from a man aged 55 to 70 with biphenotypic leukemia. Some clones in this sample may be carry-over from other donors' samples. Source: peripheral blood mononuclear cells, taken before stem cell transplant. The chain links TRBV7-2 to TRBJ2-7, with 11 bases that match TRBD1. The CDR3 region has the DNA TGTGCCAGCAGCTTCACGGGACAGGGGGACGAGCAGTACTTC. Its translation: CASSFTGQGDEQYF.